This TCR beta chain was found in a study of CD8+CD57+ T cells in acquired aplastic anemia. Study background: An average of roughly 3 ug of DNA was obtained from sorted CD4+ and CD8+ cells. Read counts for CD4+ cells (from healthy donors) averaged approximately 11 million.

Whole-study results and caveats: Approximately 30 CD8+ CDR3 sequences were shared between patients and controls. CD8+ Simpson's diversity did not differ significantly between patients and controls.

According to the study, genomic DNA was the template for TCR beta VDJ and CDR3 profiling. TCRdb re-called the reads with MiXCR, one entry per CDR3 protein. The sample has about 160,000 distinct CDR3 sequences; around 40% are singletons. CDR1 is SEHNR and CDR2 is FQNEAQ in the germline V gene (reference sequence). The V end lost 5 bases, the J end lost 3 bases, and 11 bases lay between the germline ends. This CDR3 is built from 13 residues. Comment on this clonotype: Its antigen remains unknown.

The rearrangement joins TRBV7-9 to TRBJ2-7; D perhaps matches TRBD2 (5 bases). The sequence was collected from a human donor in good health. Sequenced sample: sorted CD4+, CD8+, or CD8+CD57+ T cells (not recorded which) from PBMCs. The CDR3 sequence is CASSPRAGYEQYF. In DNA, the CDR3 is TGTGCCAGCAGCCCACGGGCGGGCTACGAGCAGTACTTC.